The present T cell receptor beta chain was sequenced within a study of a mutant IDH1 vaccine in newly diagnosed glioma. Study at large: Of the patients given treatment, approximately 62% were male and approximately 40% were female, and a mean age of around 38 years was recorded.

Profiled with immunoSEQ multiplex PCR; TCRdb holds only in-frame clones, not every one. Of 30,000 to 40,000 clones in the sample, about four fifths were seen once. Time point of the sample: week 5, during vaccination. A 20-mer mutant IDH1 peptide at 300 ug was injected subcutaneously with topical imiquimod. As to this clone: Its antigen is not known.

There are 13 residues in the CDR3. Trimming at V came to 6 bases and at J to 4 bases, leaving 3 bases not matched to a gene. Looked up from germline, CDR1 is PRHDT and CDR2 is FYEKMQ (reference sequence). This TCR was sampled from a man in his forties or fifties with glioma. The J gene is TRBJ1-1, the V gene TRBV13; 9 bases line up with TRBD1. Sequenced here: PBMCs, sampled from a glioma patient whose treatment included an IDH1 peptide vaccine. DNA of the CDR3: TGTGCCAGCAGTTTGGACAGGGGCACTGAAGCTTTCTTT. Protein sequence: CASSLDRGTEAFF.